Listed below are T cell receptor beta chains from one sample, sequenced in a study of T cell responses to AZD1222 COVID-19 vaccine. Clones were sequenced by immunoSEQ multiplex PCR, and TCRdb holds only the in-frame ones, with some missing. The sample contains some 24,000 clones, more than 85% of which appear only once. The source was peripheral blood, collected 28 days after the second AZD1222 dose. These receptors all stem from an adult who received the AZD1222 COVID-19 vaccine. Each CDR3 is given with its conserved first and last residue. A D gene is named only where the DNA matches it firmly. Clone size is shown for a subset of rows, as once, few, many or a class of expanded clone.

cdr3_aa v_call clone_size d_call j_call
CASSRDSLTGELFF TRBV5-5 NA TRBD1 TRBJ2-2
CATSRRAWGTGEKLFF TRBV15 NA NA TRBJ1-4
CASSRTMGGGASDTQYF TRBV5-4 few TRBD2 TRBJ2-3
CATSDLGRQNTEAFF TRBV24-1 NA NA TRBJ1-1
CASSLEGGSYNEQFF TRBV5-1 NA NA TRBJ2-1
CATQGREQFF TRBV2 NA NA TRBJ2-1
CASSQDGGTGGYTF TRBV3-1/TRBV3-2 NA TRBD1 TRBJ1-2
CASSWTGSDTQYF TRBV5-5 NA TRBD1 TRBJ2-3
CASSGGDGLNNSPLHF TRBV28 NA NA TRBJ1-6
CASSQQGVSGELFF TRBV5-1 NA TRBD1 TRBJ2-2
CAISESFSVNTIYF TRBV10-3 NA NA TRBJ1-3
CASSLVGAHYEQYF TRBV28 NA NA TRBJ2-7
CASSQESRGLGSPLHF TRBV4-1 NA TRBD1 TRBJ1-6
CASSPPAGIYGYTF TRBV7-2 few NA TRBJ1-2
CASSLDRAGEQFF TRBV11-3 NA NA TRBJ2-1
CASSKDREADTQYF TRBV11-1 NA TRBD1 TRBJ2-3
CASTLGGANTEAFF TRBV5-1 NA NA TRBJ1-1
CAWSANLATEAFF TRBV30 NA NA TRBJ1-1
CASRGLTDTQYF TRBV28 NA NA TRBJ2-3
CASRNFGGQFYGYTF TRBV5-8 NA NA TRBJ1-2
CASSLRGPNTEAFF TRBV11-3 once NA TRBJ1-1
CSVVQGNTEAFF TRBV29-1 NA NA TRBJ1-1
CASSHYSGANVLTF TRBV3-1/TRBV3-2 NA NA TRBJ2-6
CASSPGTGLGYTEAFF TRBV27 NA TRBD1 TRBJ1-1
CAWSPGGFGFF TRBV30 NA NA TRBJ1-1
CASSDRGHSPLHF TRBV6-1 medium-sized TRBD1 TRBJ1-6
CASSIGPTSGNTGELFF TRBV19 NA TRBD2 TRBJ2-2
CASSYFGISYEQYF TRBV6-2/TRBV6-3 NA NA TRBJ2-7
CASSGQGVIAINQPQHF TRBV19 NA TRBD1 TRBJ1-5
CASSQVFDNTEAFF TRBV4-1 NA NA TRBJ1-1
CASSAPGTRYNEQFF TRBV11-2 NA TRBD2 TRBJ2-1
CASSPGDGYEQYF TRBV5-1 NA NA TRBJ2-7
CASSSPGGPTDTQYF TRBV11-2 NA NA TRBJ2-3
CASSLVQRGSSYEQYF TRBV5-6 NA TRBD2 TRBJ2-7
CASDDSLNTEAFF TRBV6-5 NA NA TRBJ1-1
CASSLYPTSGQNGETQYF TRBV27 NA TRBD2 TRBJ2-5
CASSFRQSTIYEQYF TRBV11-3 NA NA TRBJ2-7
CASSPPPARFLSGANVLTF TRBV9 NA NA TRBJ2-6
CAWSTRENQPQHF TRBV30 NA NA TRBJ1-5
CASSHLGKRGTEAFF TRBV23-1 NA NA TRBJ1-1
CASSATGPNTEAFF TRBV11-3 NA NA TRBJ1-1
CASSLLGGNNQPQHF TRBV5-1 NA NA TRBJ1-5
CASSPPGTGNTEAFF TRBV28 NA TRBD1 TRBJ1-1
CASSEALRANTEAFF TRBV6-1 NA NA TRBJ1-1
CASSQVGYTF TRBV28 NA NA TRBJ1-2
CASSNPQGNTIYF TRBV9 NA NA TRBJ1-3
CASSSTESGANVLTF TRBV7-9 NA NA TRBJ2-6
CAWRYFGTANSPLHF TRBV30 NA TRBD1 TRBJ1-6
CASSVATGELFF TRBV9 NA NA TRBJ2-2
CASLDRGGNTDTQYF TRBV28 NA TRBD1 TRBJ2-3